The rows below give T cell receptor beta chains drawn from one sample of a study of blood T cell repertoires in COVID-19. TCRdb's table, derived via immunoSEQ multiplex PCR, lists solely in-frame clones and lacks some. The sample holds about 220,000 clones; around nine tenths are singletons and the top ten take over 12%. Material: PBMCs or T cells enriched from blood (not recorded which). The receptors shown here come from a woman in her 50s with acute COVID-19. The CDR3 runs from the conserved cysteine through the conserved F or W. Fields, in order: V gene, J gene, D gene, clone size, CDR3 protein, CDR3 DNA. D genes are given only for firm matches. Clone sizes are given selectively: once, few, many, or a class where the clone is expanded.

v_gene: TRBV27
j_gene: TRBJ2-2
d_gene: TRBD1
abundance: .
CDR3aa: CASRRPGQGRIGELFF
CDR3nt: TGTGCCAGCAGGAGACCGGGACAGGGAAGGATCGGGGAGCTGTTTTTT

v_gene: TRBV4-1
j_gene: TRBJ2-7
d_gene: TRBD2
abundance: .
CDR3aa: CASSQVSPGGYEQYF
CDR3nt: TGCGCCAGCAGCCAAGTCTCTCCGGGGGGCTACGAGCAGTACTTC

v_gene: TRBV14
j_gene: TRBJ1-1
d_gene: TRBD1
abundance: .
CDR3aa: CASSHWTGGGNTEAFF
CDR3nt: TGTGCCAGCAGCCACTGGACAGGAGGAGGGAACACTGAAGCTTTCTTT

v_gene: TRBV9
j_gene: TRBJ2-5
d_gene: TRBD1
abundance: .
CDR3aa: CASSESGTGRTQYF
CDR3nt: TGTGCCAGCAGCGAATCCGGGACAGGGAGGACCCAGTACTTC

v_gene: TRBV19
j_gene: TRBJ2-7
d_gene: TRBD2
abundance: .
CDR3aa: CASSIATGLAGRYEQYF
CDR3nt: TGTGCCAGTAGTATAGCCACCGGACTAGCGGGACGCTACGAGCAGTACTTC

v_gene: TRBV28
j_gene: TRBJ2-4
d_gene: .
abundance: .
CDR3aa: CASSLRAGLLKNIQYF
CDR3nt: TGTGCCAGCAGTTTAAGGGCGGGACTCCTGAAAAACATTCAGTACTTC

v_gene: TRBV28
j_gene: TRBJ2-2
d_gene: .
abundance: .
CDR3aa: CASSSTGENTGELFF
CDR3nt: TGTGCCAGCAGTTCCACAGGAGAGAACACCGGGGAGCTGTTTTTT

v_gene: TRBV28
j_gene: TRBJ1-1
d_gene: .
abundance: .
CDR3aa: CAIRTAHTEAFF
CDR3nt: TGTGCCATCCGGACTGCTCACACTGAAGCTTTCTTT

v_gene: TRBV9
j_gene: TRBJ1-2
d_gene: .
abundance: .
CDR3aa: CASSVEGGRAVTGYGYTF
CDR3nt: TGTGCCAGCAGCGTAGAGGGAGGCAGGGCGGTTACGGGATATGGCTACACCTTC

v_gene: TRBV7-3
j_gene: TRBJ2-3
d_gene: .
abundance: once
CDR3aa: CASSFRGTDTQYF
CDR3nt: TGTGCCAGCAGCTTCAGGGGCACAGATACGCAGTATTTT

v_gene: TRBV7-6
j_gene: TRBJ2-5
d_gene: .
abundance: .
CDR3aa: CASSLRAGQETQYF
CDR3nt: TGTGCCAGCAGCTTACGGGCGGGACAAGAGACCCAGTACTTC

v_gene: TRBV5-1
j_gene: TRBJ2-2
d_gene: TRBD2
abundance: .
CDR3aa: CASSKSSGTNTGELFF
CDR3nt: TGCGCCAGCAGCAAATCTAGCGGGACGAACACCGGGGAGCTGTTTTTT

v_gene: TRBV2
j_gene: TRBJ2-7
d_gene: .
abundance: .
CDR3aa: CASSASDTLYHEQYF
CDR3nt: TGTGCCAGCAGTGCATCCGACACGCTATACCACGAGCAGTACTTC

v_gene: TRBV4-2
j_gene: TRBJ1-5
d_gene: .
abundance: .
CDR3aa: CASSQVGVGASNQPQHF
CDR3nt: TGTGCCAGCAGCCAAGTTGGGGTGGGGGCGAGCAATCAGCCCCAGCATTTT

v_gene: TRBV7-8
j_gene: TRBJ2-1
d_gene: TRBD2
abundance: .
CDR3aa: CASSLVVGTSSNEQFF
CDR3nt: TGTGCCAGCAGCTTAGTAGTTGGGACTAGCTCCAATGAGCAGTTCTTC

v_gene: TRBV27
j_gene: TRBJ1-1
d_gene: .
abundance: .
CDR3aa: CASSLTANTEAFF
CDR3nt: TGTGCCAGCAGTTTGACAGCGAACACTGAAGCTTTCTTT

v_gene: TRBV5-1
j_gene: TRBJ1-6
d_gene: .
abundance: .
CDR3aa: CASSLDGGARSPLHF
CDR3nt: TGCGCCAGCAGCTTGGATGGGGGCGCAAGGTCACCCCTCCACTTT

v_gene: TRBV18
j_gene: TRBJ2-5
d_gene: .
abundance: .
CDR3aa: CASSPGATAETQYF
CDR3nt: TGTGCCAGCTCACCAGGGGCTACTGCAGAGACCCAGTACTTC

v_gene: TRBV6-6
j_gene: TRBJ1-3
d_gene: .
abundance: .
CDR3aa: CATSFDTIYF
CDR3nt: TGTGCCACCTCCTTTGACACCATATATTTT

v_gene: TRBV7-6
j_gene: TRBJ1-1
d_gene: .
abundance: .
CDR3aa: CASSLAEGNTEAFF
CDR3nt: TGTGCCAGCAGCTTAGCGGAGGGGAACACTGAAGCTTTCTTT

v_gene: TRBV14
j_gene: TRBJ1-3
d_gene: .
abundance: .
CDR3aa: CASSASVRFSGNTIYF
CDR3nt: TGTGCCAGCAGCGCAAGTGTCAGATTCTCTGGAAACACCATATATTTT

v_gene: TRBV28
j_gene: TRBJ1-6
d_gene: .
abundance: .
CDR3aa: CASTGFSYNSPLHF
CDR3nt: TGTGCCAGTACAGGGTTCTCCTATAATTCACCCCTCCACTTT

v_gene: TRBV6-5
j_gene: TRBJ2-3
d_gene: TRBD1
abundance: .
CDR3aa: CASSYSNRGDTQYF
CDR3nt: TGTGCCAGCAGTTACTCCAACAGGGGAGATACGCAGTATTTT

v_gene: TRBV7-2
j_gene: TRBJ2-7
d_gene: TRBD2
abundance: .
CDR3aa: CASSIGTSGAYEQYF
CDR3nt: TGTGCCAGCAGCATCGGGACTAGCGGTGCCTACGAGCAGTACTTC

v_gene: TRBV11-2
j_gene: TRBJ2-3
d_gene: TRBD2
abundance: once
CDR3aa: CASRQRPAGVSTDTQYF
CDR3nt: TGTGCCAGCAGGCAACGACCCGCGGGGGTAAGCACAGATACGCAGTATTTT

v_gene: TRBV30
j_gene: TRBJ1-4
d_gene: .
abundance: .
CDR3aa: CAWSVDPSRRGEKLFF
CDR3nt: TGTGCCTGGAGTGTAGACCCCTCCCGCCGAGGCGAAAAACTGTTTTTT

v_gene: TRBV5-1
j_gene: TRBJ2-7
d_gene: .
abundance: .
CDR3aa: CASSLVGDEQYF
CDR3nt: TGCGCCAGCAGCTTGGTCGGGGACGAGCAGTACTTC

v_gene: TRBV28
j_gene: TRBJ1-4
d_gene: .
abundance: .
CDR3aa: CASSFSPRRNEKLFF
CDR3nt: TGTGCCAGCAGTTTCTCTCCCAGGAGGAATGAAAAACTGTTTTTT

v_gene: TRBV18
j_gene: TRBJ2-1
d_gene: TRBD1
abundance: .
CDR3aa: CASSGQGSNEQFF
CDR3nt: TGTGCCAGCTCGGGACAGGGGTCCAATGAGCAGTTCTTC

v_gene: TRBV29-1
j_gene: TRBJ1-2
d_gene: .
abundance: once
CDR3aa: CSVERAGGDGYTF
CDR3nt: TGCAGCGTTGAGAGGGCCGGGGGAGATGGCTACACCTTC

v_gene: TRBV12-3/TRBV12-4
j_gene: TRBJ1-1
d_gene: .
abundance: .
CDR3aa: CASSFGRGRSAFF
CDR3nt: TGTGCCAGCAGTTTCGGGAGGGGGAGATCAGCTTTCTTT

v_gene: TRBV9
j_gene: TRBJ2-7
d_gene: TRBD1
abundance: .
CDR3aa: CASSVGPGQGIYYEQYF
CDR3nt: TGTGCCAGCAGCGTAGGTCCAGGACAGGGGATTTACTACGAGCAGTACTTC

v_gene: TRBV2
j_gene: TRBJ1-6
d_gene: .
abundance: .
CDR3aa: CASGAGPYNSPLHF
CDR3nt: TGTGCCAGCGGGGCAGGGCCCTATAATTCACCCCTCCACTTT

v_gene: TRBV19
j_gene: TRBJ1-1
d_gene: .
abundance: few
CDR3aa: CASISAGREAFF
CDR3nt: TGTGCCAGTATTTCCGCGGGTAGGGAAGCTTTCTTT

v_gene: TRBV28
j_gene: TRBJ1-1
d_gene: .
abundance: .
CDR3aa: CASSLYGENTEAFF
CDR3nt: TGTGCCAGCAGTTTATACGGGGAGAACACTGAAGCTTTCTTT

v_gene: TRBV6-2/TRBV6-3
j_gene: TRBJ2-5
d_gene: TRBD1
abundance: .
CDR3aa: CASSTYRGRGETQYF
CDR3nt: TGTGCCAGCAGCACATACAGGGGGCGTGGAGAGACCCAGTACTTC

v_gene: TRBV3-1/TRBV3-2
j_gene: TRBJ2-7
d_gene: .
abundance: few
CDR3aa: CASSQGTDEQYF
CDR3nt: TGTGCCAGCAGCCAAGGCACTGACGAGCAGTACTTC